This T cell receptor (beta chain) is drawn from a study of CD8 T cells in Susac syndrome. Isolation of CD8+ and CD4+ T cells was performed negatively, whereas enrichment of TEMRA cells was done by FACS. CDR3 length: 14 amino acids. With 6 bases removed from V and 0 bases from J, the gap between germline ends came to 11 bases. Germline-derived CDR1 and CDR2 are SQVTM and ANQGSEA. RNA amounts of 0.5 to 1 ug underwent reverse transcription with random hexamers. In TCRdb, the immunoSEQ multiplex PCR reads were re-called with MiXCR into one record per CDR3 protein. The table has roughly 200,000 distinct CDR3 sequences, approximately 96% seen once.

Sequencing was done on a sample of CD4+ T cells from PBMCs. The rearrangement joins TRBV29-1 to TRBJ2-2, with a weak D call TRBD1 (6 bases). This clonotype was sampled from a human donor with multiple sclerosis. The chain's CDR3 is CSVSGATNTGELFF. DNA of the CDR3: TGCAGCGTGTCAGGGGCTACGAACACCGGGGAGCTGTTTTTT.